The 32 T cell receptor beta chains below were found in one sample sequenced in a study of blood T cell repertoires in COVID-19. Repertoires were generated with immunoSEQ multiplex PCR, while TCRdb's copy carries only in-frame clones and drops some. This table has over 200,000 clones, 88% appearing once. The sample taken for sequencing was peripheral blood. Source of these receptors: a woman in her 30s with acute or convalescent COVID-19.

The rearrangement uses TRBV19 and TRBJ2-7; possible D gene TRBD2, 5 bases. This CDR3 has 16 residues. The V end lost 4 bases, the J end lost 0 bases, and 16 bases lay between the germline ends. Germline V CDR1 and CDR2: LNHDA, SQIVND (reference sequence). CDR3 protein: CASSTGPLALSYEQYF. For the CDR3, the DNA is TGTGCCAGTAGTACCGGCCCCCTAGCCCTCTCCTACGAGCAGTACTTC.

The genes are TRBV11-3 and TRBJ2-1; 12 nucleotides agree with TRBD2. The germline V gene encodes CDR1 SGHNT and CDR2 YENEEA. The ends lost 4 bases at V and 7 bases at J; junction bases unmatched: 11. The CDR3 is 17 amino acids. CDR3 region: CASSSGKLAGGQNEQFF. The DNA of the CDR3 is TGTGCCAGCAGCTCCGGCAAGCTAGCGGGAGGGCAAAATGAGCAGTTCTTC.

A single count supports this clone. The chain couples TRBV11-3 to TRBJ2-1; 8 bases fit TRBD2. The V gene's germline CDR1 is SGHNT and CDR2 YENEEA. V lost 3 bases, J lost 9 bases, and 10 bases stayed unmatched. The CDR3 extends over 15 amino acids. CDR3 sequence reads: CASSFQKREISEQFF. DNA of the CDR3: TGTGCCAGCAGCTTTCAGAAGCGGGAGATCAGTGAGCAGTTCTTC. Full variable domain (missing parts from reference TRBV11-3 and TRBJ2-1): EAGVVQSPRYKIIEKKQPVAFWCNPISGHNTLYWYLQNLGQGPELLIRYENEEAVDDSQLPKDRFSAERLKGVDSTLKIQPAELGDSAVYLCASSFQKREISEQFFGPGTRLTVL.

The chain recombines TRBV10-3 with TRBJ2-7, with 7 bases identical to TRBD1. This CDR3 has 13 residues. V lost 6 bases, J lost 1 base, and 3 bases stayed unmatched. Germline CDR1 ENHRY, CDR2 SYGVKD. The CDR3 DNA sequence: TGTGCCATCAGAAAGGGACAGTCCTACGAGCAGTACTTC. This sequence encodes CAIRKGQSYEQYF.

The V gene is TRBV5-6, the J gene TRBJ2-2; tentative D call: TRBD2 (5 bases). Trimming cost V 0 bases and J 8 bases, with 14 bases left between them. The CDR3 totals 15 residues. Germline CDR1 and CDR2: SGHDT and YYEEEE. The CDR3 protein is CASSLAGVSLGELFF. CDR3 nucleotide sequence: TGTGCCAGCAGCTTGGCCGGGGTTTCCCTGGGGGAGCTGTTTTTT.

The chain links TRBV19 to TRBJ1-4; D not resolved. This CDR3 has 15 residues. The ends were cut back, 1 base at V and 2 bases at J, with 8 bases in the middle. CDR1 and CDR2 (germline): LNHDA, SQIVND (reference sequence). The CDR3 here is CASSIATTTNEKLFF. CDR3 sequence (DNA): TGTGCCAGTAGTATAGCAACAACCACTAATGAAAAACTGTTTTTT.

CDR3 nucleotides: TGTGCCATCAGACCGGGACAGGTGTCCTACGAGCAGTACTTC. Translated: CAIRPGQVSYEQYF. The chain couples TRBV28 to TRBJ2-7; 8 bases are a match to TRBD1. This CDR3 spans 14 amino acids. V shed 10 bases and J 1 base; nucleotides not matched to a gene: 9. Germline V gene lookup returns CDR1 MDHEN and CDR2 SYDVKM.

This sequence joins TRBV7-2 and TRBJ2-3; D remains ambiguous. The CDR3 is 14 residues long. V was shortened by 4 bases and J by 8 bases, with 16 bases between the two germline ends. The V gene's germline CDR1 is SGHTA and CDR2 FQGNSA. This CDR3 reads CASSYLEASATQYF. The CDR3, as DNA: TGTGCCAGCAGCTACCTTGAGGCCTCAGCTACGCAGTATTTT.

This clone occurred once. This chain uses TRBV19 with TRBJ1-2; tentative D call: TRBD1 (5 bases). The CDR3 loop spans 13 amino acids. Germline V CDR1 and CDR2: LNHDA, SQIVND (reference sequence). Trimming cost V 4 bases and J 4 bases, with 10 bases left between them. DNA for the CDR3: TGTGCCAGTAGTACGACAGCGACCTATGGCTACACCTTC. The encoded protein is CASSTTATYGYTF.

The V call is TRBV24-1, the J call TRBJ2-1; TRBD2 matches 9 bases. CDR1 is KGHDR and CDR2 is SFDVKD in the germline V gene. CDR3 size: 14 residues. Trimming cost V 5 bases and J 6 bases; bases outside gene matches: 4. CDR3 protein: CATSGLAEINEQFF. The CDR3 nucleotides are TGTGCCACCAGTGGACTAGCGGAGATCAATGAGCAGTTCTTC.

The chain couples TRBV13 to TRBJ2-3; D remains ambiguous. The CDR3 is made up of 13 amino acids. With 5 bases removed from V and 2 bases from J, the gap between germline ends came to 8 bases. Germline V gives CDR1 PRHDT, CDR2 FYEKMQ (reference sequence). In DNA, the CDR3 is TGTGCCAGCAGCCAAACTAACACAGATACGCAGTATTTT. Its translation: CASSQTNTDTQYF.

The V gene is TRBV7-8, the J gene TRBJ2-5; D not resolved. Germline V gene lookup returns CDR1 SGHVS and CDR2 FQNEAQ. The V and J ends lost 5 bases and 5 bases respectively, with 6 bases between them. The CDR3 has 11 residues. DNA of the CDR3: TGTGCCAGCAGCCGCGAGGAGACCCAGTACTTC. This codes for CASSREETQYF.

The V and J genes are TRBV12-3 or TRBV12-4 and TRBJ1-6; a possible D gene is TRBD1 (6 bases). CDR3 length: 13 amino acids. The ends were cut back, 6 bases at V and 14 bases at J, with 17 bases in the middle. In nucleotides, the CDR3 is TGTGCCAGCAGCCAGGACAGTTTTTCGTCCCTCCACTTT. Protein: CASSQDSFSSLHF.

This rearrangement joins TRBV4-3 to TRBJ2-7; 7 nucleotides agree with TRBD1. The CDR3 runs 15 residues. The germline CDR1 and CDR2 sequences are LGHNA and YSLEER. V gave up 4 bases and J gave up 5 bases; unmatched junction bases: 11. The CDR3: CASSPRHRGIDEQYF. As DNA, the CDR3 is TGCGCCAGCAGCCCTCGACACAGGGGTATCGACGAGCAGTACTTC.

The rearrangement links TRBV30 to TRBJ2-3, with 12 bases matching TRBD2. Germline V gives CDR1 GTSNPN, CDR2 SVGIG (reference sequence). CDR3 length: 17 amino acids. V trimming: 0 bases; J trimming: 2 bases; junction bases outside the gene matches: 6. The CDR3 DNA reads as TGTGCCTGGAGTGTTAAAGGACTAGCGGGAATCACAGATACGCAGTATTTT. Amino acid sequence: CAWSVKGLAGITDTQYF.

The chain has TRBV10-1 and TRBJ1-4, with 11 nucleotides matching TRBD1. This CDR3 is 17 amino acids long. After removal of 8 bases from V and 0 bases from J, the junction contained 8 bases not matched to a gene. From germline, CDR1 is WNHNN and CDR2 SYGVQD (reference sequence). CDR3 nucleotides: TGCGCCAGCCCAACTCCGGGACAGGGGGCAACTAATGAAAAACTGTTTTTT. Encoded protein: CASPTPGQGATNEKLFF.

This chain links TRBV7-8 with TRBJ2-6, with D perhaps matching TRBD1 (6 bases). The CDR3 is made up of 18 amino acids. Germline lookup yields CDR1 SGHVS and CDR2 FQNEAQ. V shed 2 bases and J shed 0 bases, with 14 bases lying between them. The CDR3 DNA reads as TGTGCCAGCAGCTTATTGGCAACAGGGAGCTCTGGGGCCAACGTCCTGACTTTC. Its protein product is CASSLLATGSSGANVLTF. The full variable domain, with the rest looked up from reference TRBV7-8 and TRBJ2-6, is GAGVSQSPRYKVAKRGQDVALRCDPISGHVSLFWYQQALGQGPEFLTYFQNEAQLDKSGLPSDRFFAERPEGSVSTLKIQRTQQEDSAVYLCASSLLATGSSGANVLTFGAGSRLTVL.

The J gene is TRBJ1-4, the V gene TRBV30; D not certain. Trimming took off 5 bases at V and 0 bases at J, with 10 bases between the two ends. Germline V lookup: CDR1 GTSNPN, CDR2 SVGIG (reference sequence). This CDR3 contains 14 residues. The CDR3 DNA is TGTGCCTGGGGATTCGGGGCAACTAATGAAAAACTGTTTTTT. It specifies CAWGFGATNEKLFF. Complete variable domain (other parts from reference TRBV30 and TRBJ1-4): SQTIHQWPATLVQPVGSPLSLECTVEGTSNPNLYWYRQAAGRGLQLLFYSVGIGQISSEVPQNLSASRPQDRQFILSSKKLLLSDSGFYLCAWGFGATNEKLFFGSGTQLSVL.

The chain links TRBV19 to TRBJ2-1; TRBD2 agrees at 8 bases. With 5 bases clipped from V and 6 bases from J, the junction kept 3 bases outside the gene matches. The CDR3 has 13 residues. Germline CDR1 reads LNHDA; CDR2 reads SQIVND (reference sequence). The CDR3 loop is CASSWTSLNEQFF. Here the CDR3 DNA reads TGTGCCAGTAGTTGGACTAGCCTCAATGAGCAGTTCTTC.

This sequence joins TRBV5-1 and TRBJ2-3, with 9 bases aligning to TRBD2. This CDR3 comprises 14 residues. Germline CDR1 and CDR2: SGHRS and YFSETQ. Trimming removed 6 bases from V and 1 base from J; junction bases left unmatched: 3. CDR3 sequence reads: CASTLAGGTDTQYF. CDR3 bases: TGCGCCAGCACACTAGCGGGCGGCACAGATACGCAGTATTTT.

The CDR3 sequence: CASSVSGTREQYF. In DNA, the CDR3 is TGTGCCAGCTCAGTGTCCGGGACTCGCGAGCAGTACTTC. The chain couples TRBV18 to TRBJ2-7; TRBD2 is a possible D gene (6 bases). In germline, CDR1 is KGHSH, CDR2 LQKENI. The CDR3 totals 13 residues. V shed 5 bases and J shed 6 bases, with 14 bases lying between them.

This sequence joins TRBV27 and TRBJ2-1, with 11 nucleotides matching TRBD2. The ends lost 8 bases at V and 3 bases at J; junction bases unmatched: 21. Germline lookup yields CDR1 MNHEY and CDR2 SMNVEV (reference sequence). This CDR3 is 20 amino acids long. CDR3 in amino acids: CASYYTTSGTNGANYNEQFF. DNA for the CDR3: TGTGCCAGCTATTATACGACTAGCGGGACTAATGGGGCAAACTACAATGAGCAGTTCTTC.

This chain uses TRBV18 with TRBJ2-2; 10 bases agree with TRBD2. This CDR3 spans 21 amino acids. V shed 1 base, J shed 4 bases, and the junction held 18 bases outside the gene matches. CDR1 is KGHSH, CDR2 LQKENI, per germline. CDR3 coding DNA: TGTGCCAGCTCACCACTTCTTCGGGGGGCAGCGGGAGGGCCCGTCACCGGGGAGCTGTTTTTT. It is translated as CASSPLLRGAAGGPVTGELFF. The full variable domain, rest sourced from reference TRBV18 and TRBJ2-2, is NAGVMQNPRHLVRRRGQEARLRCSPMKGHSHVYWYRQLPEEGLKFMVYLQKENIIDESGMPKERFSAEFPKEGPSILRIQQVVRGDSAAYFCASSPLLRGAAGGPVTGELFFGEGSRLTVL.

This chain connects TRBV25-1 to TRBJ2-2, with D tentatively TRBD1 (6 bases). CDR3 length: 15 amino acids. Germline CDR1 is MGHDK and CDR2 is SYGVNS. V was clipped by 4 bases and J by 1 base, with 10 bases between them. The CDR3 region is CASSGIGGNTGELFF. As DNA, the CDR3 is TGTGCCAGCAGTGGGATAGGGGGGAACACCGGGGAGCTGTTTTTT.

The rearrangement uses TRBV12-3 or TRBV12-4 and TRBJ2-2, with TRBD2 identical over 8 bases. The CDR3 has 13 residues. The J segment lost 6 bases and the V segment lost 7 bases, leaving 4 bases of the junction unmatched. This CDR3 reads CASKGREAGELFF. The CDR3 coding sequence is TGTGCCAGCAAGGGGCGGGAGGCCGGGGAGCTGTTTTTT.

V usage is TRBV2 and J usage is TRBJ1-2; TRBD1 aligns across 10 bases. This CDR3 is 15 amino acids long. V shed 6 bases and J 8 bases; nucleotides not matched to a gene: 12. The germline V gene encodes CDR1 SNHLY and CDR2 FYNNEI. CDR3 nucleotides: TGTGCCAGCAGGAAGACAGGGGGCGTAGTAGAGGGCTACACCTTC. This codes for CASRKTGGVVEGYTF.

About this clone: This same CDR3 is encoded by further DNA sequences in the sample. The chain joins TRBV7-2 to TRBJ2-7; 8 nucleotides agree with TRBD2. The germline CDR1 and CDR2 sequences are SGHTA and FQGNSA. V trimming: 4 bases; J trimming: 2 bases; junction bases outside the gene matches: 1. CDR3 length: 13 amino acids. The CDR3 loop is CASSSGLAYEQYF. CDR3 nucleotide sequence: TGTGCCAGCAGCTCGGGACTAGCCTACGAGCAGTACTTC.

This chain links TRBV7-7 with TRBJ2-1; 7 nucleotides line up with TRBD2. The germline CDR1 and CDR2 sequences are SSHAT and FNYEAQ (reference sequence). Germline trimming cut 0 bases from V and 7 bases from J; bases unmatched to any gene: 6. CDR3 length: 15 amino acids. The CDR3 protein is CASSLAGGTNNEQFF. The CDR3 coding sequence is TGTGCCAGCAGCTTAGCGGGGGGGACTAATAATGAGCAGTTCTTC.

The CDR3 DNA reads TGTGCCAGCAGTGAAACAGCCCCCGTCCGCCTCCACTTT. Amino acids: CASSETAPVRLHF. J is TRBJ1-6 and V is TRBV2; no firm D call. Germline assignment: CDR1 SNHLY and CDR2 FYNNEI. V was pared by 2 bases and J by 15 bases, with 14 bases between. The CDR3 totals 13 residues.

CDR3 amino acids: CASSLVFPGSYEQYF. Written as DNA, the CDR3 is TGTGCCAGCAGCTTGGTTTTCCCCGGCTCCTACGAGCAGTACTTC. V usage is TRBV5-5 and J usage is TRBJ2-7; D call uncertain. This CDR3 has 15 amino acids. CDR1 SGHKS and CDR2 YYEKEE come from the germline V gene (reference sequence). Between the trimmed V and J ends, which lost 0 bases and 0 bases, there was a span of 10 bases. Full variable domain (outside the CDR3, taken from reference TRBV5-5 and TRBJ2-7): DAGVTQSPTHLIKTRGQQVTLRCSPISGHKSVSWYQQVLGQGPQFIFQYYEKEERGRGNFPDRFSARQFPNYSSELNVNALLLGDSALYLCASSLVFPGSYEQYFGPGTRLTVT.

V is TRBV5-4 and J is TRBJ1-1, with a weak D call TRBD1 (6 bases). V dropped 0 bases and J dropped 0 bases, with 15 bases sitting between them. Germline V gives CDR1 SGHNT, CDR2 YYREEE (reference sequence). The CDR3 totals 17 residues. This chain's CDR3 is CASSLGGQAKLNTEAFF. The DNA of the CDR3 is TGTGCCAGCAGCTTGGGGGGGCAGGCGAAACTGAACACTGAAGCTTTCTTT.

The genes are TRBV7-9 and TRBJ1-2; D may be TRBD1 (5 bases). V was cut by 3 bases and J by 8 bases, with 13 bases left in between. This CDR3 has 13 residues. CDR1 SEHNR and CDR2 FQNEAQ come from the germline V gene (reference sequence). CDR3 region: CASSLGPGYGYTF. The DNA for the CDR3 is TGTGCCAGCAGCTTGGGGCCAGGTTACGGCTACACCTTC.